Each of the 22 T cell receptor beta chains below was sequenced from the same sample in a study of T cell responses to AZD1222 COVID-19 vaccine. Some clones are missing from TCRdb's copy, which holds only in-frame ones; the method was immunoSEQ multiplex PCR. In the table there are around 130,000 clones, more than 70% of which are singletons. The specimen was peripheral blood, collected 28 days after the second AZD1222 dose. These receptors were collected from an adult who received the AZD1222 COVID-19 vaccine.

In nucleotides, the CDR3 is TGTGCCAGCAGCCCCCGAGCGGGGGGGCAGGGAATCGGGGGGCAGTTCTTC. It encodes CASSPRAGGQGIGGQFF. V usage is TRBV3-1 (or the pseudogene TRBV3-2) and J usage is TRBJ2-1; 10 nucleotides agree with TRBD2. Losses at the gene ends were 4 bases for V and 12 bases for J; bases not matched to a gene: 18. The V gene's germline CDR1 is LGHDT and CDR2 YNNKEL (reference sequence). The CDR3 has 17 residues.

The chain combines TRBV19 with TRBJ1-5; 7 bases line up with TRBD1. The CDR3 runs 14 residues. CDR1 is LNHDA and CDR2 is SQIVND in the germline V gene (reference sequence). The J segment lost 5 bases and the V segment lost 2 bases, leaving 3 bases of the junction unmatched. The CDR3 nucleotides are TGTGCCAGTAGTATAAAGGACAGGTATCAGCCCCAGCATTTT. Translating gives CASSIKDRYQPQHF. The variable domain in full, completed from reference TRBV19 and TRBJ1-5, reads DGGITQSPKYLFRKEGQNVTLSCEQNLNHDAMYWYRQDPGQGLRLIYYSQIVNDFQKGDIAEGYSVSREKKESFPLTVTSAQKNPTAFYLCASSIKDRYQPQHFGDGTRLSIL.

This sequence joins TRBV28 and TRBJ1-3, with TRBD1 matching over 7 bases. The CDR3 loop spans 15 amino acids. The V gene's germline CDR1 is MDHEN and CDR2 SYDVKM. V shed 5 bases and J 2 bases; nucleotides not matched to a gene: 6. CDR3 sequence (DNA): TGTGCCAGCAGTACTAGACAGGGTCCTGGAAACACCATATATTTT. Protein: CASSTRQGPGNTIYF.

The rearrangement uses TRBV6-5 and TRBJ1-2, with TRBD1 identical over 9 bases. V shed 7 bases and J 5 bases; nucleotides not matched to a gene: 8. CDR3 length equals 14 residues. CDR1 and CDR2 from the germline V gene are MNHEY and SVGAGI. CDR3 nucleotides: TGTGCCAGCAACCCGGGACAGGGAGGGTATGGCTACACCTTC. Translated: CASNPGQGGYGYTF.

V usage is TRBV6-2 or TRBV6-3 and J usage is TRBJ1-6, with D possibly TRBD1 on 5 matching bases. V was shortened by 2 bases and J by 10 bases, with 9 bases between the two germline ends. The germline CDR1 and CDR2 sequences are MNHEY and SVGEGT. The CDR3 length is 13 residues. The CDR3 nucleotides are TGTGCCAGCAGTTACCCCCAGGGATCACCCCTCCACTTT. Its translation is CASSYPQGSPLHF.

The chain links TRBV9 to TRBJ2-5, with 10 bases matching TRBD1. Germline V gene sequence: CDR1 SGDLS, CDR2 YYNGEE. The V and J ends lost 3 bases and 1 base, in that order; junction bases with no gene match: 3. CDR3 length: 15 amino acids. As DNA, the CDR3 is TGTGCCAGCAGCGCCTGGACAGGGGGCCAAGAGACCCAGTACTTC. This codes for CASSAWTGGQETQYF.

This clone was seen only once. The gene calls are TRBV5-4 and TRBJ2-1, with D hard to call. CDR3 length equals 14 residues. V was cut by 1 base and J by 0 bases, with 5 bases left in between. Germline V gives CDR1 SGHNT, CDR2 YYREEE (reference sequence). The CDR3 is CASSLPSSYNEQFF. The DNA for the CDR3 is TGTGCCAGCAGCTTGCCTAGCTCCTACAATGAGCAGTTCTTC.

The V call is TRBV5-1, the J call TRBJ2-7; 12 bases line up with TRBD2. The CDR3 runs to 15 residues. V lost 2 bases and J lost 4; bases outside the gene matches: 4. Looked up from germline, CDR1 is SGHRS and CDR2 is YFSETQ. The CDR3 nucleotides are TGCGCCAGCAGCTTACTAGCGGGAGGTGGATACGAGCAGTACTTC. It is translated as CASSLLAGGGYEQYF.

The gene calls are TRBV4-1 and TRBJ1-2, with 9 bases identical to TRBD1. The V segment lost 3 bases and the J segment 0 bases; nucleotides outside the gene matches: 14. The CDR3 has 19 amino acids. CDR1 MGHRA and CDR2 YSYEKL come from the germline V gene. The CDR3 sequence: CASSQTGTGSYIANYGYTF. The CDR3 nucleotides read TGCGCCAGCAGCCAGACCGGGACAGGGTCTTATATAGCTAACTATGGCTACACCTTC.

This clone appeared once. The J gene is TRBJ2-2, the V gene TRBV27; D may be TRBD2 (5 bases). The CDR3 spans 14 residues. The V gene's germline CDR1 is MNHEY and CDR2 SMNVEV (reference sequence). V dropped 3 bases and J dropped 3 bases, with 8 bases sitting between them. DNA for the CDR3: TGTGCCAGCAGTTTGGGGAGCTACACCGGGGAGCTGTTTTTT. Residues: CASSLGSYTGELFF.

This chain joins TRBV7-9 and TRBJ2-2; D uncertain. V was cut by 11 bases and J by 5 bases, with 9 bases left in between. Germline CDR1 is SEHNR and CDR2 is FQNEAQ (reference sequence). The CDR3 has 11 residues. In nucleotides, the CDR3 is TGTGCCGCCGACCGTACCGGGGAGCTGTTTTTT. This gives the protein CAADRTGELFF.

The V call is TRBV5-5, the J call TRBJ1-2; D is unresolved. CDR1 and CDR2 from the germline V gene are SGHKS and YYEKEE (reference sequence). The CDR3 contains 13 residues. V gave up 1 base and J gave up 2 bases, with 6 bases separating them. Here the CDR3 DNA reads TGTGCCAGCAGCTTGCAACTGAACTATGGCTACACCTTC. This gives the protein CASSLQLNYGYTF.

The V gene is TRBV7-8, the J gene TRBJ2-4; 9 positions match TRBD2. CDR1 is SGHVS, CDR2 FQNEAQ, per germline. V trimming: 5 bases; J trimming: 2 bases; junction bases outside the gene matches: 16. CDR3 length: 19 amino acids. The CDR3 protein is CASSPNIAGEGLTKNIQYF. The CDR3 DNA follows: TGTGCCAGCAGCCCTAATATAGCGGGAGAAGGTCTAACCAAAAACATTCAGTACTTC. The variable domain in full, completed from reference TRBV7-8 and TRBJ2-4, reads GAGVSQSPRYKVAKRGQDVALRCDPISGHVSLFWYQQALGQGPEFLTYFQNEAQLDKSGLPSDRFFAERPEGSVSTLKIQRTQQEDSAVYLCASSPNIAGEGLTKNIQYFGAGTRLSVL.

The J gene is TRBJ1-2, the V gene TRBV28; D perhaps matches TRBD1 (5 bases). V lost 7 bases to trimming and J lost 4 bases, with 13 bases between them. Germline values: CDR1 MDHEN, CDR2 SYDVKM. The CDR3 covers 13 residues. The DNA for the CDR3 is TGTGCCAGCACCTGGGGCGACCTCTATGGCTACACCTTC. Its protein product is CASTWGDLYGYTF.

The CDR3, as DNA: TGTGCCTGGTGCGGGGACAGAGATGAAAAACTGTTTTTT. This codes for CAWCGDRDEKLFF. The rearrangement links TRBV30 to TRBJ1-4, with 7 bases matching TRBD1. The germline CDR1 and CDR2 sequences are GTSNPN and SVGIG (reference sequence). There are 13 residues in the CDR3. V trimming: 5 bases; J trimming: 6 bases; junction bases outside the gene matches: 6.

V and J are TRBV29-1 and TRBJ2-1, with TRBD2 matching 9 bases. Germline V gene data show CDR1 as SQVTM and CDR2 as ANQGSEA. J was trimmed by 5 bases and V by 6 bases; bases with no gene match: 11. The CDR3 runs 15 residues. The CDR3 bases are TGCAGCGTGTCATGGGGCGGGGGGGCAGACAATGAGCAGTTCTTC. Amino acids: CSVSWGGGADNEQFF.

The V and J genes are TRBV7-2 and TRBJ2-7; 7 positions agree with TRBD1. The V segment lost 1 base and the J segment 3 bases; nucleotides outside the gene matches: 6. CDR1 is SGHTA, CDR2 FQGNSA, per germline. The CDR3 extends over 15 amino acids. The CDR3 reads CASSLGQGSNYEQYF. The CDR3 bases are TGTGCCAGCAGCTTAGGACAGGGTTCGAACTACGAGCAGTACTTC.

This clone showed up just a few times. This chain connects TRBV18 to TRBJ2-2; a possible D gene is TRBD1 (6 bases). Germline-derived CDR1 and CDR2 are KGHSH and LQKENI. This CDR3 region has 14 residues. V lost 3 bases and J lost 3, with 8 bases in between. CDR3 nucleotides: TGTGCCAGCTCACCCGGGACACACACCGGGGAGCTGTTTTTT. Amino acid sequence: CASSPGTHTGELFF.

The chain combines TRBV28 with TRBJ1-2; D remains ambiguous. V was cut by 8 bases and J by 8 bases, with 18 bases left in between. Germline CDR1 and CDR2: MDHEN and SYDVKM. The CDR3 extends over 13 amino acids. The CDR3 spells CASVFDVGRGYTF. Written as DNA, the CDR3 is TGTGCCAGCGTTTTCGATGTGGGGAGAGGCTACACCTTC.

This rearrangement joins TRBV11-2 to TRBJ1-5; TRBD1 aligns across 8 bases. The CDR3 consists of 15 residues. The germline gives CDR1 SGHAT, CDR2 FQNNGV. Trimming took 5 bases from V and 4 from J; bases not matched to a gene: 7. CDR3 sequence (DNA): TGTGCCAGCAGCCCGGACAGGGTTGGAAATCAGCCCCAGCATTTT. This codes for CASSPDRVGNQPQHF.

CDR3: CASTWKDTQYF. DNA for the CDR3: TGTGCCAGCACCTGGAAGGATACGCAGTATTTT. This chain links TRBV7-9 with TRBJ2-3, with unresolved D. Trimming took 7 bases from V and 6 from J, leaving 8 bases between them. The CDR3 extends over 11 amino acids. Per germline, CDR1 SEHNR and CDR2 FQNEAQ (reference sequence).

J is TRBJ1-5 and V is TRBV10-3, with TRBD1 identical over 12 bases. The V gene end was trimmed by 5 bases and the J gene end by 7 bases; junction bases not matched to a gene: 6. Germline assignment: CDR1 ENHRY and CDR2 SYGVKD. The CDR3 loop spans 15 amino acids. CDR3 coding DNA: TGTGCCATCAGTTCCGGGACAGGGGGCCCCCAGCCCCAGCATTTT. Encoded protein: CAISSGTGGPQPQHF.